This TCR beta chain is from a study of blood T cell repertoires in COVID-19. Study at large: Both acute and convalescent COVID-19 samples were obtained from the United States, Italy and Spain. Sources were T cells, B-cell-depleted T cells, or PBMCs; the material itself was cDNA or gDNA.

In the source study's methods: Scientists estimated how many nucleated cells there were by amplifying reference gene primers. Method: immunoSEQ multiplex PCR; TCRdb's copy keeps in-frame clones and lacks some. V, J and clone size reflect that table, while D and trimming were determined from the DNA. The data hold 150,000 to 200,000 clones, with roughly 80% observed a single time. After removal of 4 bases from V and 4 bases from J, the junction contained 9 bases not matched to a gene. CDR1 and CDR2 from the germline V gene are SGHRS and YFSETQ. This CDR3 has 15 residues. Followed over time, Seattle patients had been enrolled while infection was active.

The sample was peripheral blood. The chain uses TRBV5-1 and TRBJ1-1; 8 nucleotides match TRBD1. This TCR derives from a woman over 75 with COVID-19, enrolled during active disease. CDR3 DNA sequence: TGCGCCAGCAGCCAGCAAGGCAGGGGGCTCACTGAAGCTTTCTTT. Translating gives CASSQQGRGLTEAFF. The full variable domain, its missing parts supplied by reference TRBV5-1 and TRBJ1-1, is KAGVTQTPRYLIKTRGQQVTLSCSPISGHRSVSWYQQTPGQGLQFLFEYFSETQRNKGNFPGRFSGRQFSNSRSEMNVSTLELGDSALYLCASSQQGRGLTEAFFGQGTRLTVV.